The clone carrying this T cell receptor beta chain was seen more than once but under ten times. The CDR3 has 13 amino acids. V was shortened by 2 bases and J by 3 bases, with 8 bases between the two germline ends. The germline CDR1 and CDR2 sequences are MNHEY and SVGEGT. This sample was included in a study of yellow fever vaccine responses in identical twins. TCRdb fed the RT-PCR reads into MiXCR, producing one record per CDR3 protein. The table has a few thousand distinct CDR3 sequences, around 73% seen once. The clonotype comes from a young woman who received the yellow fever vaccine. The chain uses TRBV6-2 or TRBV6-3 and TRBJ2-7, with D perhaps matching TRBD2 (5 bases). Sequencing used T cells from blood (PBMCs), unsorted or a sorted subset (not recorded which), obtained before or after yellow fever vaccination (not recorded which). CDR3 sequence (DNA): TGTGCCAGCAGTTACGGCGGACTCTACGAGCAGTACTTC. The encoded protein is CASSYGGLYEQYF.